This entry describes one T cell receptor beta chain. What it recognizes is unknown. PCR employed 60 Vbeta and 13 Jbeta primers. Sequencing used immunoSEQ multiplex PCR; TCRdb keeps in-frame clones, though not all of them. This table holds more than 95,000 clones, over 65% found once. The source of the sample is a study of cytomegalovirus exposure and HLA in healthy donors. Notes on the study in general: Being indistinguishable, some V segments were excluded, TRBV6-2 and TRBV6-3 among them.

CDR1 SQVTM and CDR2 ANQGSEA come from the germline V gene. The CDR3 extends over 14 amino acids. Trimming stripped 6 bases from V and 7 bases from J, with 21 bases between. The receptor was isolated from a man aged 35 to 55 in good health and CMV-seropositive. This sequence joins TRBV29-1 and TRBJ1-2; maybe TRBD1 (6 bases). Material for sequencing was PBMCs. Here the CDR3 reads CSVGGGPGKGGYTF. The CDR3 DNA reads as TGCAGCGTCGGGGGGGGCCCGGGTAAGGGTGGCTACACCTTC. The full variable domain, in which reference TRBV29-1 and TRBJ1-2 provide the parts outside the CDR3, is SAVISQKPSRDICQRGTSLTIQCQVDSQVTMMFWYRQQPGQSLTLIATANQGSEATYESGFVIDKFPISRPNLTFSTLTVSNMSPEDSSIYLCSVGGGPGKGGYTFGSGTRLTVV.